This entry concerns a single T cell receptor (beta chain). Its matching antigen is unknown. These data come from a study of cytomegalovirus exposure and HLA in healthy donors. Study context: The roughly 120 validation repertoires were reported in a later analysis to have been generated on the same platform as the roughly 680 first-cohort repertoires.

The germline V gene has CDR1 MNHEY and CDR2 SMNVEV (reference sequence). V was pared by 5 bases and J by 3 bases, with 15 bases between. This CDR3 spans 15 amino acids. Measured with immunoSEQ multiplex PCR; TCRdb has only the in-frame clones, and not every one. The sample lists approximately 280,000 clones; about 86% were seen once. Whole-study findings and limits: The authors enumerated around 150 TCR beta chains as linked to cytomegalovirus.

From the roughly 120-subject validation cohort, which was separate from the approximately 670-subject first cohort, the donors were drawn. The rearrangement joins TRBV27 to TRBJ2-3, with a weak D call TRBD2 (6 bases). The receptor comes from a woman aged 18 to 35 in good health and CMV-seronegative. Sequencing used PBMCs. CDR3 in amino acids: CASSVWGDGTDTQYF. CDR3 in DNA: TGTGCCAGCAGTGTGTGGGGGGATGGAACAGATACGCAGTATTTT.